This T cell receptor beta chain was observed in a study of immune evolution from preneoplasia to lung adenocarcinoma. Study findings and constraints: Top clone frequencies peaked in normal lung, apparently declining through invasive adenocarcinoma.

Measured with immunoSEQ multiplex PCR; TCRdb has only the in-frame clones, and not every one. The sample shows over 30,000 clones, roughly 68% of them seen only once. The CDR3 is made up of 15 amino acids. Trimming stripped 7 bases from V and 8 bases from J, with 20 bases between. Germline CDR1 and CDR2: LNHDA and SQIVND (reference sequence). With regard to this clone: Its antigen is not identified.

V is TRBV19 and J is TRBJ1-4, with D possibly being TRBD1 (5 bases). This TCR came from a person between 55 and 70 years old with lung adenocarcinoma. The sequenced sample consisted of FFPE invasive lung adenocarcinoma tissue. The CDR3 nucleotides are TGTGCCAGTACCCATGCCGCCGGGGCGGGGGAAAAACTGTTTTTT. This gives the protein CASTHAAGAGEKLFF.